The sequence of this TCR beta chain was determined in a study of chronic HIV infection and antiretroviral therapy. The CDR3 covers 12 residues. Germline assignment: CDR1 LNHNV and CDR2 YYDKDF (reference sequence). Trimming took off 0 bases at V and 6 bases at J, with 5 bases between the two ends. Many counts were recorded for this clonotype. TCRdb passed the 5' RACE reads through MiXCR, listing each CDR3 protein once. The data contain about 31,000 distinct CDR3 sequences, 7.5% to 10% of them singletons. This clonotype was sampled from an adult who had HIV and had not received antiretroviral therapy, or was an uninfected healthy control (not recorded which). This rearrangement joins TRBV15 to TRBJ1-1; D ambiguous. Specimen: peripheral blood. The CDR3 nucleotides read TGTGCCACCAGCAGAGAGACCCCTGAAGCTTTCTTT. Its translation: CATSRETPEAFF.